What follows describes a single TCR beta chain. No cognate antigen has been identified for it. The record has no base qualities; no much larger clone is one base away. For sequencing of the TCRbeta CDR3 region, genomic DNA was extracted from the sorted cells. The immunoSEQ Assay was used for sequencing of TCRbeta CDR3 regions. TCRdb carries this immuneACCESS record with in-frame sequences only. Its versions omit some clonotypes, under half of them owing to an unresolved V gene in the studies checked, with the rest unexplained. This sample holds around 67,000 clones; 80% were observed only once. The top ten constitute 0.95% to 1.5% of the sample. The trial excluded patients who had a history of autoimmune disease or were on systemic immunosuppression. Peripheral blood for TCR sequencing was collected from all dose cohorts at baseline, on cycle 4 day 1, and on cycle 7 day 1. Samples were obtained from an open-label, multicenter, first-in-human phase I dose-escalation trial of ivuxolimab. Adults with locally advanced or metastatic melanoma, renal cell carcinoma, hepatocellular carcinoma or head and neck squamous cell carcinoma were enrolled in the trial. CD4+ and CD8+ T cells were sorted separately from peripheral blood before TCR sequencing.

The data derive from a study of OX40 agonist ivuxolimab in advanced cancers. Turning to the overall study: Ivuxolimab, which targeted the costimulatory receptor OX40 (CD134), was an agonistic, fully human IgG2 monoclonal antibody. The paper covers the monotherapy dose-escalation part of the phase I ivuxolimab trial, which included N ≈ 57 patients. The dose-escalation cohort was roughly 83% male with a mean age of about 60 years, ranging from roughly 20 to 85. Partial responses occurred in three dose-escalation patients: two with cutaneous melanoma and one with hepatocellular carcinoma. Prior anti-PD-1, anti-PD-L1 or anti-CTLA-4 therapy was permitted, and 30% to 50% of dose-escalation patients had received checkpoint inhibitors. Peripheral TCRbeta sequencing was intended to test whether TCR sequence diversity was altered and clonal T-cell expansion was caused by ivuxolimab. Of the approximately 54 patients in dose escalation, 19 had hepatocellular carcinoma, around 15 had melanoma, 9 had renal cell carcinoma and 9 had head and neck cancer. Intravenous ivuxolimab was administered to patients every 2 weeks at six dose levels: 0.01, 0.1, 0.3, 1.5, 3 and 10 mg/kg. Summary of the overall study and its limitations: Which antigens the clonally expanded peripheral T cells were specific for was not determined. In the 0.1-3.0 mg/kg groups, partial responders were among the patients with the lowest normalized peripheral clonal expansion, particularly in CD8+ T cells. At doses of 0.1 to 3.0 mg/kg, clonal expansion of both CD4+ and CD8+ T cells in blood was seen between baseline and week 6. After ivuxolimab, more expanded clones were found on average in CD8+ T cells than in CD4+ T cells. Low levels of normalized T-cell clonal expansion were also seen in some nonresponding patients.

V gives up 8 bases and J gives up 0 bases, and the segment between their germline ends measures 14 bases. CDR1 and CDR2, per the germline V gene, are MNHNS and SASEGT. The CDR3, cysteine through phenylalanine, is 15 amino acids long. Just CDR3 DNA is preserved here, 45 bases in frame from base 1. This TCR was sampled from an adult with an advanced solid tumor such as melanoma, head and neck, liver or kidney cancer. Material: CD4+ or CD8+ T cells sorted from blood, obtained in a trial of the OX40 agonist ivuxolimab. The chain is encoded by TRBV6-1 joined to TRBJ2-4; the D region possibly corresponds to TRBD2 (5 bases align). The sequenced DNA is TGTGCCAGCTATCCGGGGAGATTAGCCAAAAACATTCAGTACTTC. It translates to CASYPGRLAKNIQYF.